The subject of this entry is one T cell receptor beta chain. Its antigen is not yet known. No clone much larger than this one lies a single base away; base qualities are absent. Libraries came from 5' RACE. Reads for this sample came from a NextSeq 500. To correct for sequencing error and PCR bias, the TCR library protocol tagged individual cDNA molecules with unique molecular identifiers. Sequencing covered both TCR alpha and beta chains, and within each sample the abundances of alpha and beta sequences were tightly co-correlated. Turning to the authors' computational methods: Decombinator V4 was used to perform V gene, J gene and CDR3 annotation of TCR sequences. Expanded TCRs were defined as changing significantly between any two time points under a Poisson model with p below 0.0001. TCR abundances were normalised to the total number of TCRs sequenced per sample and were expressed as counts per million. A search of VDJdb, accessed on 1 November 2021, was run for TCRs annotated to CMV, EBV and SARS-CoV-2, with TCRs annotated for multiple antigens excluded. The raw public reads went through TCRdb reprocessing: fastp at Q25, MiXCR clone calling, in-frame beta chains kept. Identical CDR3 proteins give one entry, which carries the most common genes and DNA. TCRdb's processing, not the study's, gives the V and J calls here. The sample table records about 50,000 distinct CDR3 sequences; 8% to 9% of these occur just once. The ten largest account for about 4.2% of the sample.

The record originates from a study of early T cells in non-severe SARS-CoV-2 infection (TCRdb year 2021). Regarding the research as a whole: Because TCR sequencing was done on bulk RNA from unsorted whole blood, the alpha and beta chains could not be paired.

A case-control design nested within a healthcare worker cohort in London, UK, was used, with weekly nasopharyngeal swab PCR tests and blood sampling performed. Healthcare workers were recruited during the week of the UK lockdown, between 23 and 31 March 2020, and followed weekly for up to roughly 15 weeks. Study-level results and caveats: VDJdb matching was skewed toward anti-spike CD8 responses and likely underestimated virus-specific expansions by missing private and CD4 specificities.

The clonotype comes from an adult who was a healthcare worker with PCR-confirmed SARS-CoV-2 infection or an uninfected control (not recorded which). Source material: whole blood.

The DNA reads as follows: TGTGCAAGTCGCCCAGCCACACCGGGACTTTACAACGAGCAGTACTTC. Translated, this gives CASRPATPGLYNEQYF. The chain is made from TRBV12-2 and TRBJ2-7; TRBD2 reflects the table's D call only, with no check against the DNA. TRBV12-2 is listed as a pseudogene. Its CDR3 holds 16 amino acids, cysteine through phenylalanine. Only CDR3 DNA remains: 48 bases, in frame from the first base.